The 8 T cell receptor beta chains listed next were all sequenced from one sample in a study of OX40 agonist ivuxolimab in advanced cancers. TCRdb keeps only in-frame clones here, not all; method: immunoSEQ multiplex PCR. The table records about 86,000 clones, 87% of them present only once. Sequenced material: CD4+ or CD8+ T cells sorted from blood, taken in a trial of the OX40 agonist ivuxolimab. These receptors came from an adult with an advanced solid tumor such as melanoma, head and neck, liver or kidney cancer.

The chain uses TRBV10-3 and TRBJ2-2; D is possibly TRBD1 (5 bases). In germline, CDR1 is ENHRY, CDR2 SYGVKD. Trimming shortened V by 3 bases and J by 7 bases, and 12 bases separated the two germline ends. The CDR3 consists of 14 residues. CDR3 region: CAISDSDQGGELFF. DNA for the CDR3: TGTGCCATCAGTGATTCGGATCAGGGCGGGGAGCTGTTTTTT.

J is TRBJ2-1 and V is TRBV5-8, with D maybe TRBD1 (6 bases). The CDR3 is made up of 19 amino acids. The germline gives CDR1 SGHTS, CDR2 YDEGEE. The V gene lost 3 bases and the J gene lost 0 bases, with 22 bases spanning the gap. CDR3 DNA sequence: TGTGCCAGCAGCTCACTCCATACGGACAGCCCAAACTCCTACAATGAGCAGTTCTTC. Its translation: CASSSLHTDSPNSYNEQFF. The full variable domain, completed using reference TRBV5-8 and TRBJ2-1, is EAGVTQSPTHLIKTRGQQATLRCSPISGHTSVYWYQQALGLGLQFLLWYDEGEERNRGNFPPRFSGRQFPNYSSELNVNALELEDSALYLCASSSLHTDSPNSYNEQFFGPGTRLTVL.

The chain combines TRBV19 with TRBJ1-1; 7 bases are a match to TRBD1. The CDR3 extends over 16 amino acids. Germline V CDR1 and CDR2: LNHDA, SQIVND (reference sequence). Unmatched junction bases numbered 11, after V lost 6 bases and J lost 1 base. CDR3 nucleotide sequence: TGTGCCAGTAGCGAGCGTCCGGGACAGTCGAACACTGAAGCTTTCTTT. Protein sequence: CASSERPGQSNTEAFF.

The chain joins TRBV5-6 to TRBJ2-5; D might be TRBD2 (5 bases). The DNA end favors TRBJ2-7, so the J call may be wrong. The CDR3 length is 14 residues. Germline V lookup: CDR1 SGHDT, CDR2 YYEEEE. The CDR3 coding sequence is TGTGCCAGCGGTTCGCGGACTCTAGTCTACGAGCAGTACTTC. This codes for CASGSRTLVYEQYF.

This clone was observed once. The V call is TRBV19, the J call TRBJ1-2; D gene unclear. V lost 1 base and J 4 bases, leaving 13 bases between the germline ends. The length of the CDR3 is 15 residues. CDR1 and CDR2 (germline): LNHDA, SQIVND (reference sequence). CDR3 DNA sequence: TGTGCCAGTAGTATAGCTCCCACAGAGTCCTATGGCTACACCTTC. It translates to CASSIAPTESYGYTF.

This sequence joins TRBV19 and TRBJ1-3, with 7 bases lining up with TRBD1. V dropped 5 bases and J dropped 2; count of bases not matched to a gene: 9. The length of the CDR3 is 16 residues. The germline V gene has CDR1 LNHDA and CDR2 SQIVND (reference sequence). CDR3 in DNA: TGTGCCAGTAGTCCAACCCACAGGGGCACTGGAAACACCATATATTTT. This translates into CASSPTHRGTGNTIYF.

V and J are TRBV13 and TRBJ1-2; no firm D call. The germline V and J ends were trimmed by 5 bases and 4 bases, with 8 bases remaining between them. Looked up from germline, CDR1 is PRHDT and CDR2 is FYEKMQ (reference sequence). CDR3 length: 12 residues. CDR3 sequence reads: CASSTTTYGYTF. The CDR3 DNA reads TGTGCCAGCAGCACGACAACCTATGGCTACACCTTC.

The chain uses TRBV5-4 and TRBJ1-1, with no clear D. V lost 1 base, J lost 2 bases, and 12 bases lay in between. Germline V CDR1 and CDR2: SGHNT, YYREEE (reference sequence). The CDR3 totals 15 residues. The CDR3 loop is CASSLNPDSNTEAFF. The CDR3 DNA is TGTGCCAGCAGCTTGAATCCCGACTCTAACACTGAAGCTTTCTTT.